This T cell receptor (beta chain) derives from a study of Tregs in tolerant kidney transplant recipients. Whole-study findings and limits: The most relevant donor-specific Treg TCRbeta repertoire apparently came from expansion with activated donor B cells. Biological reproducibility was not directly addressed, but technical replication error appeared minimal. Antigen-driven expansion was suggested because donor-specific Tregs expanded more than all Tregs in tolerant patients.

In this sample, this clone turned up once. Its specificity is not known. Trimming shortened V by 5 bases and J by 1 base, and 11 bases separated the two germline ends. The CDR3 sequence is 15 residues long. The germline gives CDR1 KGHSH, CDR2 LQKENI. The assay was immunoSEQ multiplex PCR, and TCRdb's table has in-frame clones only and misses some. The table lists tens of thousands of clones, roughly nine tenths of them singletons. CD4+CD25+CD127- Tregs, CD4+CD25- non-Tregs, CD4 and CD8 cells were sorted. This clonotype was obtained from a human donor who received a combined kidney and bone marrow transplant. Sequenced here: CD4+ T cells from blood, sampled before the transplant. This chain connects TRBV18 to TRBJ2-2, with D possibly matching TRBD1 (5 bases). The CDR3 region is CASSNGAQNTGELFF. The CDR3 bases are TGTGCCAGCTCAAATGGGGCGCAGAACACCGGGGAGCTGTTTTTT.